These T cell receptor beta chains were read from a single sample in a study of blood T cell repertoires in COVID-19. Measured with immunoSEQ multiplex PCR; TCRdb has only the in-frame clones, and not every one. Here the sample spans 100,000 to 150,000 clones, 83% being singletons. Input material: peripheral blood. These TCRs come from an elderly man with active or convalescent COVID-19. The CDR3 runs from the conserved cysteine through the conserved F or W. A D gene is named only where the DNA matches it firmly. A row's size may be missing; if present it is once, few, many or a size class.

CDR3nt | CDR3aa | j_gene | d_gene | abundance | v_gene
TGTGCGACGGGGACAGGGGTGTACGAGCAGTACTTC | CATGTGVYEQYF | TRBJ2-7 | TRBD1 | . | TRBV14
TGTGCCAGCAGCTTACAAGGGACTTATGGCTACACCTTC | CASSLQGTYGYTF | TRBJ1-2 | . | . | TRBV11-2
TGCGCCAGCAGCTTGGGCAGGGCTGACCACGAGCAGTACTTC | CASSLGRADHEQYF | TRBJ2-7 | . | . | TRBV5-1
TGTGCCAGCAGACCAGAGGGGGGGGTCGAGCAGTACTTC | CASRPEGGVEQYF | TRBJ2-7 | . | . | TRBV7-2
TGTGCCAGCAGCACCAGGGCGGGGGAGACCCAGTACTTC | CASSTRAGETQYF | TRBJ2-5 | . | . | TRBV7-9
TGTGCCAGCAGCCACATGGGAACCGGGACAGTGGTGTACGAGCAGTACTTC | CASSHMGTGTVVYEQYF | TRBJ2-7 | TRBD1 | . | TRBV4-2
TGTGCCAGCAGCCCTCGGGACAGGGAGAACACCGGGGAGCTGTTTTTT | CASSPRDRENTGELFF | TRBJ2-2 | TRBD1 | once | TRBV7-9
TGTGCCAGCAGCTTACCGGGACAGATGAACACTGAAGCTTTCTTT | CASSLPGQMNTEAFF | TRBJ1-1 | TRBD1 | . | TRBV7-9
TGCAGCGTTGAGACTAGCGGGGGGGCCTTCCTCTACAATGAGCAGTTCTTC | CSVETSGGAFLYNEQFF | TRBJ2-1 | TRBD2 | . | TRBV29-1
TGTGCCAGCTCACCGAACAGGGGAGGCTACGAGCAGTACTTC | CASSPNRGGYEQYF | TRBJ2-7 | . | . | TRBV18
TGTGCCAGCAGGTCTAGCGGGGGGGCCTTCAATGAGCAGTTCTTC | CASRSSGGAFNEQFF | TRBJ2-1 | TRBD2 | . | TRBV2
TGTGCCAGCAGTGACCAGGGGGCTCATCAGCCCCAGCATTTT | CASSDQGAHQPQHF | TRBJ1-5 | TRBD1 | few | TRBV6-1
TGTGCCTGGAGTGTCATCGGGACAGATCAGCCCCAGCATTTT | CAWSVIGTDQPQHF | TRBJ1-5 | TRBD1 | . | TRBV30
TGCAGTGCTAGTTCAGGGGGCACCTCCTATGGCTACACCTTC | CSASSGGTSYGYTF | TRBJ1-2 | TRBD1 | . | TRBV20-1
TGCGCCAGCAGTGAGTCGGCCGGGGAGCAGTTCTTC | CASSESAGEQFF | TRBJ2-1 | . | . | TRBV10-2
TGTGCCAGCAGCTCCCAGGGGTCAAACTACGAGCAGTACTTC | CASSSQGSNYEQYF | TRBJ2-7 | . | . | TRBV7-9
TGCGCCAGCAGCCAAGAGGCGTGGACAGGGCTTGACATTCAGTACTTC | CASSQEAWTGLDIQYF | TRBJ2-4 | TRBD1 | . | TRBV4-3
TGTGCCAGCAGGGCAGGGTCTGGCTACACCTTC | CASRAGSGYTF | TRBJ1-2 | . | . | TRBV2
TGTGCCAGCAGCAGACGGGACAGTAGCGAGCAGTACTTC | CASSRRDSSEQYF | TRBJ2-7 | TRBD1 | . | TRBV9
TGTGCCATCTACTTAGCGGGGGGGTGGAGTGAGCAGTTCTTC | CAIYLAGGWSEQFF | TRBJ2-1 | TRBD2 | . | TRBV2
TGTGCCAGCAGCACGACTAGCGGGGGGGCGTGGGAGACCCAGTACTTC | CASSTTSGGAWETQYF | TRBJ2-5 | TRBD2 | . | TRBV5-4
TGTGCCATCAGCGAATCTAGCGGGAGATACTCCTACGAGCAGTACTTC | CAISESSGRYSYEQYF | TRBJ2-7 | TRBD2 | . | TRBV10-3
TGTGCCAGCAGCCTAGAACTGAACACTGAAGCTTTCTTT | CASSLELNTEAFF | TRBJ1-1 | . | . | TRBV5-4
TGTGCCAGCAGTTTCGCGACAAAAGGAGGCTACACCTTC | CASSFATKGGYTF | TRBJ1-2 | . | . | TRBV12-3/TRBV12-4
TGTGCCAGCAGCTTTTCCGGTGTGACCTACGAGCAGTACTTC | CASSFSGVTYEQYF | TRBJ2-7 | . | . | TRBV5-6
TGCGCCAGCAGCCACCCCGGGACTAGCGGTGACAATGAGCAGTTCTTC | CASSHPGTSGDNEQFF | TRBJ2-1 | TRBD2 | . | TRBV4-3
TGCAGCGTTCGTTTTCCGGGGTGGGATCAGCCCCAGCATTTT | CSVRFPGWDQPQHF | TRBJ1-5 | . | once | TRBV29-1
TGTGCCAGCAGCTTTCTACAGGTCCTCCTAGGGTATGGCTACACCTTC | CASSFLQVLLGYGYTF | TRBJ1-2 | . | . | TRBV5-6
TGTGCCAGCAGCTATCTAGGAAGCAGGGACTACGAGCAGTACTTC | CASSYLGSRDYEQYF | TRBJ2-7 | . | . | TRBV6-5
TGTGCCAGCAGAGAGTCGACGGGTAAAGAGACCCAGTACTTC | CASRESTGKETQYF | TRBJ2-5 | . | . | TRBV6-5
TGTGCCAGCAGCCCCGGGAGGGGGGGAAGCACAGATACGCAGTATTTT | CASSPGRGGSTDTQYF | TRBJ2-3 | TRBD2 | . | TRBV6-2/TRBV6-3
TGCAGCGTTGAAACAGGAAGGAGCTACGAGCAGTACTTC | CSVETGRSYEQYF | TRBJ2-7 | . | once | TRBV29-1
TGTGCCAGCAGCCCATTCTGGGACACCGAACCCCTCCACTTT | CASSPFWDTEPLHF | TRBJ1-6 | . | few | TRBV7-9
TGTGCCAGCAGGCCCCCAGGGGATATTTCACCCCTCCACTTT | CASRPPGDISPLHF | TRBJ1-6 | . | . | TRBV25-1
TGTGCCAGCAGTGGGGGACAGAACTATGGCTACACCTTC | CASSGGQNYGYTF | TRBJ1-2 | TRBD1 | few | TRBV28
TGCGCCAGCAGCTTGGACGGGGTTCCCTACGAGCAGTACTTC | CASSLDGVPYEQYF | TRBJ2-7 | . | . | TRBV5-1
TGTGCCAGTAGTCCGCAGGGACAGGCGAGAAAAGACACCATATATTTT | CASSPQGQARKDTIYF | TRBJ1-3 | TRBD1 | few | TRBV19
TGCGCCAGCAGCCAAGAGAGGGGGGGATCCTACGAGCAGTACTTC | CASSQERGGSYEQYF | TRBJ2-7 | . | few | TRBV4-3
TGTGCCAGCAGGTTAGGGTGGAGGAATGAGCAGTTCTTC | CASRLGWRNEQFF | TRBJ2-1 | . | . | TRBV12-3/TRBV12-4
TGTGCCAGCAGCTTAGGACAGGCCTCAACTAACACCATATATTTT | CASSLGQASTNTIYF | TRBJ1-3 | . | . | TRBV11-3
TGTGCCAGCAGTTTATCAGCAGGGAACTATGGCTACACCTTC | CASSLSAGNYGYTF | TRBJ1-2 | . | . | TRBV27
TGTGCCAGTAGGGCCTCCGGTGGCGGGGGAGAGCAGTTCTTC | CASRASGGGGEQFF | TRBJ2-1 | TRBD2 | . | TRBV19
TGTGCCAGCAGTTTACGGAGGGCCGGAAACACCATATATTTT | CASSLRRAGNTIYF | TRBJ1-3 | . | few | TRBV27
TGTGCCAGCAGTCCCGACCACGGACAGGGCCCCGAGCAGTACTTC | CASSPDHGQGPEQYF | TRBJ2-7 | TRBD1 | . | TRBV6-5
TGTGCCAGCAGTTACGACACATACGAGCAGTACTTC | CASSYDTYEQYF | TRBJ2-7 | . | . | TRBV6-2/TRBV6-3
TGTGCCAGCAGCGTAGGTGGCAGCGCGAACACTGAAGCTTTCTTT | CASSVGGSANTEAFF | TRBJ1-1 | . | . | TRBV9
TGCGCCAGCAGCCAAGTGCGTGGGGCTAATCAGCCCCAGCATTTT | CASSQVRGANQPQHF | TRBJ1-5 | . | . | TRBV4-3
TGTGCCAGCAGCCAAGATAGTACCGGGACAGGGGCCCTACGGCAGTACTTC | CASSQDSTGTGALRQYF | TRBJ2-7 | TRBD1 | once | TRBV4-2
TGTGCCAGCAGTTTTAGCGGGGCTTACTCCTACGAGCAGTACTTC | CASSFSGAYSYEQYF | TRBJ2-7 | TRBD2 | . | TRBV6-2/TRBV6-3